This note documents a single TCR beta chain sequence. Every bit of the isolated RNA underwent reverse transcription, so sequencing read expressed TCRB transcripts. Some 3.8 million reads, on average, came from each naive, central memory and regulatory T cell sample. The method was immunoSEQ multiplex PCR; TCRdb's version includes in-frame clones alone and lacks a portion of them. The sample carries approximately 300,000 clones, around 10% recorded once. This sample was taken from a study of beta chain features in type 1 diabetes. Looked up from germline, CDR1 is MDHEN and CDR2 is SYDVKM. Trimming left V 7 bases short and J 4 bases short, with 11 bases between. The CDR3 runs 13 residues. Sorted populations all exceeded 98% purity.

The receptor was derived from a woman in her twenties or thirties in good health. Sequencing input: naive CD4+ T cells from blood. V is TRBV28 and J is TRBJ2-1; D ambiguous. CDR3 coding DNA: TGTGCCAGCATCGGTAGCCTATACAATGAGCAGTTCTTC. Its translation is CASIGSLYNEQFF.